Described below is a single T cell receptor beta chain sequence and its context. Under the authors' procedure: Quantification of nucleated cells was approximated via reference gene primer amplification. Only in-frame clones appear in the TCRdb table, and some are missing; sequencing was by immunoSEQ multiplex PCR. That table supplies the V and J calls and clone size; D and trimming were determined from the DNA. The profile shows 250,000 or so clones, around 89% of them singletons. The data stem from a study of blood T cell repertoires in COVID-19. Whole-study context: Samples came from the United States, Italy and Spain, spanning acute and convalescent COVID-19. T cells, B-cell-depleted T cells, or PBMCs provided the cDNA or gDNA that served as material.

CDR1 LNHDA and CDR2 SQIVND come from the germline V gene (reference sequence). There are 14 residues in the CDR3. V shed 3 bases and J shed 4 bases, with 9 bases lying between them. The origin of this receptor is a woman aged 25 to 39 with acute COVID-19. The sequencing sample was made of PBMCs or T cells enriched from blood (not recorded which). The chain employs TRBV19 and TRBJ2-2; tentatively, D is TRBD1 (5 bases). In DNA, the CDR3 is TGTGCCAGTAGTATCCAGGGTCGCACCGGGGAGCTGTTTTTT. This gives the protein CASSIQGRTGELFF.